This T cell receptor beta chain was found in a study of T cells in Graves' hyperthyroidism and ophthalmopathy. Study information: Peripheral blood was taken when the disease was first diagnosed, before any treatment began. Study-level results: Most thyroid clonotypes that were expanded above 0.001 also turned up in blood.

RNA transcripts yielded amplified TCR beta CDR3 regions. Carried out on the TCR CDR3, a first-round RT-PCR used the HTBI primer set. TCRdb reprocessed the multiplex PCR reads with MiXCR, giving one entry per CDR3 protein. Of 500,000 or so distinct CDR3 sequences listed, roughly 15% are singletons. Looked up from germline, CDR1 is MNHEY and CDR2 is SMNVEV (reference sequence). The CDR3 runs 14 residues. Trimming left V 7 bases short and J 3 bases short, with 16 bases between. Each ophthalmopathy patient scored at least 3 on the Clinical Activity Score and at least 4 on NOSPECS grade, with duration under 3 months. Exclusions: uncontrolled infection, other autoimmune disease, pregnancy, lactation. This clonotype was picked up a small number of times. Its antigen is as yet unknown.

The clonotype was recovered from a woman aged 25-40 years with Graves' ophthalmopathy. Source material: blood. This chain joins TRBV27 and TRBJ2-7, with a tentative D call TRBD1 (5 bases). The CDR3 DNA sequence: TGTGCCAGCAAGGGGCAGAGTGCCGTCTACGAGCAGTACTTC. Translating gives CASKGQSAVYEQYF.